A single sample is the source of the 27 T cell receptor beta chains below, sequenced in a study of cytomegalovirus exposure and HLA in healthy donors. Assay used: immunoSEQ multiplex PCR; TCRdb lists only in-frame clones, some missing. This table has tens of thousands of clones, roughly nine tenths appearing once. The specimen sequenced was PBMCs. The receptors here all came from a man aged 18 to 30 in good health and CMV-seronegative.

The V call is TRBV7-9, the J call TRBJ1-1, with TRBD1 as a possible D gene (5 bases). The V end was cut by 4 bases, the J end by 6 bases, with 18 bases between. The CDR3 loop spans 15 amino acids. Germline CDR1 reads SEHNR; CDR2 reads FQNEAQ (reference sequence). This CDR3 is CASSSHDTQGSEAFF. In DNA form, the CDR3 reads TGTGCCAGCAGCTCCCATGACACCCAGGGCTCTGAAGCTTTCTTT.

The chain is built from TRBV4-3 and TRBJ2-7, with 7 bases aligning to TRBD2. The V gene's germline CDR1 is LGHNA and CDR2 YSLEER. This CDR3 is 15 amino acids long. Losses at the gene ends were 4 bases for V and 4 bases for J; bases not matched to a gene: 10. CDR3 nucleotide sequence: TGCGCCAGCAGCCCAGATTCGGCCGGGAGGTACGAGCAGTACTTC. Encoded protein: CASSPDSAGRYEQYF.

This rearrangement joins TRBV13 to TRBJ2-1, with 12 nucleotides matching TRBD2. The V segment lost 6 bases and the J segment 4 bases; nucleotides outside the gene matches: 7. The V gene's germline CDR1 is PRHDT and CDR2 FYEKMQ (reference sequence). This CDR3 region has 16 residues. CDR3 residues: CASRMILAGGYNEQFF. The DNA of the CDR3 is TGTGCCAGCAGGATGATACTAGCGGGAGGTTACAATGAGCAGTTCTTC.

The CDR3 loop reads CASSTTGNGLSGNTIYF. CDR3 in DNA: TGTGCCAGCTCAACGACAGGGAATGGACTCTCTGGAAACACCATATATTTT. V gene TRBV18 combines with J gene TRBJ1-3; 7 bases fit TRBD1. In germline, CDR1 is KGHSH, CDR2 LQKENI. The V gene end was trimmed by 5 bases and the J gene end by 0 bases; junction bases not matched to a gene: 10. The CDR3 is 17 amino acids.

The CDR3 nucleotides are TGTGCCAGCAGTTTAGGCGGCTACGAGCAGTACTTC. Translating gives CASSLGGYEQYF. The V call is TRBV27, the J call TRBJ2-7; D gene uncertain. Germline loops: CDR1 MNHEY, CDR2 SMNVEV (reference sequence). The CDR3 has 12 amino acids. Trimming cost V 2 bases and J 3 bases, with 5 bases left between them.

The chain has TRBV5-1 and TRBJ2-7, with 13 bases aligning to TRBD2. V shed 4 bases, J shed 7 bases, and the junction held 11 bases outside the gene matches. This CDR3 is 16 amino acids long. Per germline, CDR1 SGHRS and CDR2 YFSETQ. CDR3 residues: CASSPPGLAGSGEQYF. The CDR3 nucleotides are TGCGCCAGCAGCCCCCCGGGACTAGCGGGATCGGGTGAGCAGTACTTC.

V gene TRBV27 combines with J gene TRBJ2-1, with 7 bases matching TRBD2. Germline CDR1 MNHEY, CDR2 SMNVEV (reference sequence). V was pared by 5 bases and J by 7 bases, with 20 bases of the junction left unmatched. The CDR3 consists of 18 residues. CDR3 nucleotide sequence: TGTGCCAGCAGTAAGATATCTAGCGACGCGGGAGTAGGTAATGAGCAGTTCTTC. Translation: CASSKISSDAGVGNEQFF.

The chain carries TRBV18 and TRBJ1-1; tentative D call: TRBD1 (5 bases). V gave up 4 bases and J gave up 0 bases, with 12 bases separating them. The CDR3 totals 15 residues. Germline CDR1 reads KGHSH; CDR2 reads LQKENI. CDR3 DNA: TGTGCCAGCTCACAAATGGGGGGAATGAACACTGAAGCTTTCTTT. Its protein is CASSQMGGMNTEAFF.

The chain recombines TRBV10-3 with TRBJ2-1, with D maybe TRBD2 (5 bases). The CDR3 runs to 16 residues. Deletions cut 0 bases from V and 7 bases from J, with 16 bases between. Germline CDR1 is ENHRY and CDR2 is SYGVKD. CDR3 protein: CAISESGWESRNEQFF. The CDR3 DNA follows: TGTGCCATCAGTGAGTCTGGGTGGGAGTCCAGGAATGAGCAGTTCTTC.

V usage is TRBV13 and J usage is TRBJ2-7; weak D call: TRBD2 (6 bases). V was trimmed by 2 bases and J by 2 bases, leaving 10 bases between them. The V gene's germline CDR1 is PRHDT and CDR2 FYEKMQ (reference sequence). CDR3 size: 14 residues. The CDR3 DNA follows: TGTGCCAGCAGCTTACGGGGGTTTGCCTACGAGCAGTACTTC. Translation gives CASSLRGFAYEQYF.

This CDR3 is CASRQTPGTGGEQYF. The DNA for the CDR3 is TGTGCCAGCAGACAGACCCCCGGGACAGGGGGCGAGCAGTACTTC. The chain employs TRBV6-5 and TRBJ2-7, with 11 nucleotides matching TRBD1. CDR1 and CDR2 from the germline V gene are MNHEY and SVGAGI. CDR3 length equals 15 residues. V lost 6 bases and J lost 6; bases outside the gene matches: 10.

The chain uses TRBV7-2 and TRBJ1-5, with D perhaps TRBD1 (6 bases). Germline assignment: CDR1 SGHTA and CDR2 FQGNSA. The CDR3 runs 15 residues. Trimming shortened V by 5 bases and J by 7 bases, and 18 bases separated the two germline ends. The DNA of the CDR3 is TGTGCCAGCAGCCTAAAGGGGGGGGACTGGCAGCCCCAGCATTTT. Translation gives CASSLKGGDWQPQHF.

The V and J genes are TRBV4-2 and TRBJ1-2, with D maybe TRBD1 (5 bases). The germline V and J ends were trimmed by 0 bases and 2 bases, with 16 bases remaining between them. The CDR3 sequence is 17 residues long. The germline CDR1 and CDR2 sequences are LGHNA and YNFKEQ. The CDR3 spells CASSQDRTTSGNYGYTF. In nucleotides, the CDR3 is TGTGCCAGCAGCCAAGACCGAACAACTTCAGGGAACTATGGCTACACCTTC.

The CDR3 DNA reads as TGTGCCAGCAGTTTAGAGCTTTTGGGGCGGACAAACACTGAAGCTTTCTTT. This translates into CASSLELLGRTNTEAFF. The V and J genes are TRBV28 and TRBJ1-1, with TRBD1 as a possible D gene (5 bases). Per germline, CDR1 MDHEN and CDR2 SYDVKM. The CDR3 has 17 amino acids. The V end was cut by 2 bases, the J end by 2 bases, with 18 bases between.

The chain combines TRBV6-5 with TRBJ2-5; D is possibly TRBD1 (6 bases). V lost 0 bases and J 2 bases, leaving 13 bases between the germline ends. Germline CDR1 is MNHEY and CDR2 is SVGAGI. CDR3 length equals 16 residues. CDR3 in amino acids: CASSYSSRGPQETQYF. CDR3 bases: TGTGCCAGCAGTTACTCGTCCAGGGGACCACAAGAGACCCAGTACTTC.

The table lists this clone with a count of one. The rearrangement links TRBV6-6 to TRBJ2-2; unclear D gene. V lost 10 bases to trimming and J lost 7 bases, with 13 bases between them. This CDR3 has 12 residues. Germline CDR1 is MNHNY and CDR2 is SVGAGI (reference sequence). CDR3 amino acids: CAINLGIGELFF. For the CDR3, the DNA is TGTGCCATCAACCTGGGCATCGGGGAGCTGTTTTTT.

This chain connects TRBV7-3 to TRBJ2-1, with D tentatively TRBD2 (6 bases). Germline V gives CDR1 SGHTA, CDR2 FQGTGA. This CDR3 contains 17 residues. The V and J ends lost 2 bases and 6 bases respectively, with 20 bases between them. The CDR3 reads CASSLEEGPPRGNEQFF. CDR3 bases: TGTGCCAGCAGCTTAGAGGAGGGACCCCCGAGAGGCAATGAGCAGTTCTTC.

This chain joins TRBV9 and TRBJ2-1; TRBD2 matches at 7 bases. V lost 4 bases and J lost 7; bases outside the gene matches: 11. The CDR3 contains 15 residues. Germline CDR1 is SGDLS and CDR2 is YYNGEE. The CDR3 here is CASSIPGLSGNEQFF. DNA of the CDR3: TGTGCCAGCAGCATACCGGGACTATCGGGGAATGAGCAGTTCTTC.

The CDR3 coding sequence is TGCAGCGTTCAGGGGAAGGGGAATACGCAGTATTTT. This encodes CSVQGKGNTQYF. The gene calls are TRBV29-1 and TRBJ2-3, with D possibly matching TRBD1 (6 bases). The CDR3 is made up of 12 amino acids. In germline, CDR1 is SQVTM, CDR2 ANQGSEA. Between the trimmed V and J ends, which lost 5 bases and 7 bases, there was a span of 13 bases.

The chain employs TRBV28 and TRBJ1-2; a weak D match, TRBD1 (6 bases). The germline V gene has CDR1 MDHEN and CDR2 SYDVKM. The CDR3 length is 15 residues. Trimming shortened V by 6 bases and J by 2 bases, and 16 bases separated the two germline ends. The CDR3 region has the DNA TGTGCCAGCAGGTCTGGACAGTCCCGGAACTATGGCTACACCTTC. It encodes CASRSGQSRNYGYTF.

This rearrangement joins TRBV19 to TRBJ1-4, with no clear D. Germline V gene lookup returns CDR1 LNHDA and CDR2 SQIVND (reference sequence). The CDR3 sequence is 14 residues long. V dropped 5 bases and J dropped 13 bases, with 20 bases sitting between them. Here the CDR3 DNA reads TGTGCCAGTAGTCGGGAGGGCGGACTTAAGGGACTGTTTTTT. This gives the protein CASSREGGLKGLFF.

The chain recombines TRBV28 with TRBJ2-1; 15 bases line up with TRBD2. This CDR3 region has 21 residues. Germline loops: CDR1 MDHEN, CDR2 SYDVKM. V dropped 3 bases and J dropped 0; count of bases not matched to a gene: 12. The CDR3 loop is CASSFFRGGLAGGSSYNEQFF. The DNA for the CDR3 is TGTGCCAGCAGTTTTTTCAGGGGGGGACTAGCGGGAGGTAGCTCCTACAATGAGCAGTTCTTC.

The chain carries TRBV6-5 and TRBJ2-7; 11 bases fit TRBD1. The CDR3 is made up of 16 amino acids. With V trimmed by 2 bases and J by 3 bases, 6 bases remained unmatched. Germline V lookup: CDR1 MNHEY, CDR2 SVGAGI. In DNA, the CDR3 is TGTGCCAGCAGTTACGTATATGGGACAGGGGGCTACGAGCAGTACTTC. This gives the protein CASSYVYGTGGYEQYF.

The rearrangement joins TRBV5-6 to TRBJ2-7; TRBD2 agrees at 7 bases. This CDR3 spans 15 amino acids. V lost 1 base and J lost 4; bases outside the gene matches: 8. CDR1 and CDR2 (germline): SGHDT, YYEEEE. For the CDR3, the DNA is TGTGCCAGCAGCTTGCCTAGCGGAGAGGTTTACGAGCAGTACTTC. This translates into CASSLPSGEVYEQYF.

This chain connects TRBV28 to TRBJ2-7; TRBD1 matches at 8 bases. The J segment lost 5 bases and the V segment lost 6 bases, leaving 15 bases of the junction unmatched. The CDR3 consists of 16 residues. CDR1 is MDHEN and CDR2 is SYDVKM in the germline V gene. DNA for the CDR3: TGTGCCAGCAGGATTGGCGGGACAGGAGTTTCCCACGAGCAGTACTTC. Protein: CASRIGGTGVSHEQYF.

In regard to this clone: The sample contains more than one DNA sequence encoding this CDR3. The chain joins TRBV11-2 to TRBJ2-2; a weak D match, TRBD2 (6 bases). V was cut by 1 base and J by 0 bases, with 6 bases left in between. Germline V gene sequence: CDR1 SGHAT, CDR2 FQNNGV. The CDR3 length is 15 residues. The CDR3 loop is CASSLGGANTGELFF. The CDR3 nucleotides are TGTGCCAGCAGCTTAGGCGGGGCGAACACCGGGGAGCTGTTTTTT.

The chain employs TRBV27 and TRBJ2-7, with 8 nucleotides matching TRBD2. V was clipped by 5 bases and J by 3 bases; unmatched bases: 3. This CDR3 comprises 13 residues. CDR1 MNHEY and CDR2 SMNVEV come from the germline V gene (reference sequence). CDR3 loop: CASSQRERYEQYF. The CDR3 nucleotides are TGTGCCAGCAGTCAGCGGGAGCGCTACGAGCAGTACTTC.